The 20 T cell receptor beta chains given below trace back to one sample, sequenced in a study of regulatory T cells in long-lasting Graves disease. Through Arm-PCR of CDR3 regions and iRepertoire HTBI primers, TCR beta libraries were built. One entry per CDR3 protein results from TCRdb running MiXCR on the multiplex PCR reads. The sample records roughly 450,000 distinct CDR3 sequences, 20% being singletons. Time point given: persistent/refractory GD, antithyroid drugs over 5 years with positive TRAb. PBMC-extracted RNA yielded the TCR library. Sequenced material: peripheral blood mononuclear cells (PBMCs), taken when the disease was refractory, from a patient treated with antithyroid drugs. These receptors all stem from a female donor with Graves disease.

This clonotype was detected many times. The chain carries TRBV20-1 and TRBJ1-5; no reliable D call. The CDR3 extends over 14 amino acids. V lost 2 bases and J 3 bases, leaving 11 bases between the germline ends. In germline, CDR1 is DFQATT, CDR2 SNEGSKA (reference sequence). The CDR3 region is CSARPLGNNQPQHF. The CDR3 nucleotides are TGCAGTGCTAGACCGTTGGGAAACAATCAGCCCCAGCATTTT.

V and J are TRBV11-3 and TRBJ2-1; 8 bases agree with TRBD1. The CDR3 extends over 14 amino acids. Per the germline V gene, CDR1 is SGHNT and CDR2 is YENEEA. The junction had 4 bases not matched to a gene; V was cut back by 5 bases and J by 4 bases. The CDR3 DNA reads TGTGCCAGCAGCCCCGGGGACAGGTACAATGAGCAGTTCTTC. Residues: CASSPGDRYNEQFF.

This clonotype was observed many times. The V gene is TRBV28, the J gene TRBJ1-5, with 11 bases identical to TRBD1. The length of the CDR3 is 16 residues. Germline V gene sequence: CDR1 MDHEN, CDR2 SYDVKM. V shed 7 bases and J 4 bases; nucleotides not matched to a gene: 9. CDR3 residues: CASTADRGPRNQPQHF. The CDR3 DNA sequence: TGTGCCAGCACCGCGGACAGGGGGCCAAGAAATCAGCCCCAGCATTTT.

This chain joins TRBV4-1 and TRBJ2-1; D ambiguous. The CDR3 length is 12 residues. The germline gives CDR1 MGHRA, CDR2 YSYEKL. The V end was cut by 4 bases, the J end by 9 bases, with 10 bases between. This CDR3 reads CASSPIFGEQFF. Here the CDR3 DNA reads TGCGCCAGCAGCCCAATATTTGGTGAGCAGTTCTTC.

The chain uses TRBV7-2 and TRBJ2-1, with D maybe TRBD2 (6 bases). The germline V gene has CDR1 SGHTA and CDR2 FQGNSA. Between the trimmed V and J ends, which lost 3 bases and 5 bases, there was a span of 11 bases. The CDR3 loop spans 14 amino acids. The CDR3 nucleotides read TGTGCCAGCAGCTTGAACAGACTAGACAATGAGCAGTTCTTC. It encodes CASSLNRLDNEQFF. Supplemented by reference TRBV7-2 and TRBJ2-1, the full variable domain reads GAGVSQSPSNKVTEKGKDVELRCDPISGHTALYWYRQSLGQGLEFLIYFQGNSAPDKSGLPSDRFSAERTGGSVSTLTIQRTQQEDSAVYLCASSLNRLDNEQFFGPGTRLTVL.

This clonotype was observed a few times. The junction departs from the called germline gene at one end, perhaps through a read error. CDR3 in amino acids: CASSLFFRRQGIEAQYF. The CDR3 DNA reads TGTGCCAGCAGCTTATTTTTTAGGAGGCAGGGGATAGAGGCCCAGTACTTC. The chain links TRBV7-2 to TRBJ2-5; D perhaps matches TRBD1 (6 bases). This CDR3 contains 17 residues. Germline assignment: CDR1 SGHTA and CDR2 FQGNSA. Full variable domain (remainder filled in from reference TRBV7-2 and TRBJ2-5): GAGVSQSPSNKVTEKGKDVELRCDPISGHTALYWYRQSLGQGLEFLIYFQGNSAPDKSGLPSDRFSAERTGGSVSTLTIQRTQQEDSAVYLCASSLFFRRQGIEAQYFGPGTRLLVL.

The gene calls are TRBV12-3 or TRBV12-4 and TRBJ2-5; 7 bases map to TRBD2. The DNA end is more similar to TRBJ2-1, so the J call may be wrong. The CDR3 sequence is 15 residues long. CDR3 DNA: TGTGCCAGCAGTTCAAGCGGGACCTCCTACAATGAGCAGTTCTTC. Protein sequence: CASSSSGTSYNEQFF.

This clonotype was detected ten times or more. The chain joins TRBV7-2 to TRBJ2-5; 9 bases align to TRBD1. This CDR3 comprises 12 residues. Trimming took 3 bases from V and 13 from J; bases not matched to a gene: 6. Germline V gene sequence: CDR1 SGHTA, CDR2 FQGNSA. The CDR3: CASSLSRDRVYF. The CDR3 DNA is TGTGCCAGCAGCTTGAGCCGGGACAGGGTGTACTTC.

The CDR3 nucleotides read TGTGCCAGCTCACCACTGGACAGGACGGGAGGCTACACCTTC. Amino acids: CASSPLDRTGGYTF. The rearrangement uses TRBV18 and TRBJ1-2, with 7 nucleotides matching TRBD1. The germline CDR1 and CDR2 sequences are KGHSH and LQKENI. The CDR3 is 14 amino acids. Losses at the gene ends were 1 base for V and 8 bases for J; bases not matched to a gene: 7.

V usage is TRBV3-1 and J usage is TRBJ2-3, with a possible D match to TRBD2 (5 bases). The V and J ends lost 4 bases and 0 bases respectively, with 11 bases between them. Germline CDR1 reads LGHDT; CDR2 reads YNNKEL (reference sequence). The CDR3 is 15 residues long. This CDR3 reads CASSRDYSSTDTQYF. CDR3 nucleotide sequence: TGTGCCAGCAGCCGAGACTACTCTAGCACAGATACGCAGTATTTT.

This clonotype was counted ten times or more. The chain has TRBV28 and TRBJ1-5; unclear D gene. The CDR3 has 15 residues. V lost 8 bases and J 4 bases, leaving 18 bases between the germline ends. Germline loops: CDR1 MDHEN, CDR2 SYDVKM. The CDR3 region has the DNA TGTGCCAGCTCCTATGCCCCCCTGGTAAATCAGCCCCAGCATTTT. Translation gives CASSYAPLVNQPQHF.

This clonotype was observed many times. The rearrangement joins TRBV11-2 to TRBJ2-5; TRBD1 might be the D (5 bases). CDR1 is SGHAT, CDR2 FQNNGV, per germline. The CDR3 consists of 15 residues. V dropped 1 base and J dropped 2 bases, with 11 bases sitting between them. CDR3 sequence reads: CASSLAGARQETQYF. DNA for the CDR3: TGTGCCAGCAGCTTAGCTGGGGCCAGGCAAGAGACCCAGTACTTC.

This clonotype was seen repeatedly, ten times or more. The chain combines TRBV6-1 with TRBJ1-5; D uncertain. V was shortened by 6 bases and J by 4 bases, with 13 bases between the two germline ends. Germline CDR1 is MNHNS and CDR2 is SASEGT. The CDR3 contains 14 residues. CDR3 residues: CASSKRSSNQPQHF. The DNA for the CDR3 is TGTGCCAGCAGCAAGAGATCCTCAAATCAGCCCCAGCATTTT.

In regard to this clonotype: This clone may be a read error of a much larger clone one base away. The chain has TRBV7-2 and TRBJ1-2; no firm D call. The length of the CDR3 is 15 residues. Deletions cut 1 base from V and 4 bases from J, with 13 bases between. The germline gives CDR1 SGHTA, CDR2 FQGNSA. In nucleotides, the CDR3 is TGTGCCAGCAGCTTAGATCAGGAGGAGCGCTATGGCTACACCTTC. Amino acid sequence: CASSLDQEERYGYTF.

The chain combines TRBV12-3 or TRBV12-4 with TRBJ2-3; D could derive from TRBD1 or TRBD2 (5 bases each). The V end was cut by 5 bases, the J end by 5 bases, with 23 bases between. This CDR3 has 17 amino acids. The CDR3 nucleotides read TGTGCCAGCAGTACTACCGGGGCCTCCAATATGAAAGATACGCAGTATTTT. It is translated as CASSTTGASNMKDTQYF.

A few counts support this clonotype. V gene TRBV29-1 combines with J gene TRBJ2-5, with D possibly matching TRBD1 (6 bases). Germline lookup yields CDR1 SQVTM and CDR2 ANQGSEA. V shed 0 bases and J shed 5 bases, with 13 bases lying between them. The length of the CDR3 is 14 residues. The CDR3 is CSVEEKTRGETQYF. The CDR3 nucleotides are TGCAGCGTTGAAGAAAAAACAAGGGGGGAGACCCAGTACTTC.

V and J are TRBV12-3 or TRBV12-4 and TRBJ2-1; no clear D. CDR3 length: 10 residues. Trimming pared 11 bases from V and 9 bases from J, leaving 11 bases between. CDR3 sequence: CASGPSEQFF. In nucleotides, the CDR3 is TGTGCCTCAGGACCCAGTGAGCAGTTCTTC.

This clonotype came up a few times. The rearrangement joins TRBV29-1 to TRBJ1-1; TRBD1 matches at 8 bases. Germline V gives CDR1 SQVTM, CDR2 ANQGSEA. V shed 4 bases, J shed 4 bases, and the junction held 5 bases outside the gene matches. The CDR3 contains 13 residues. The chain's CDR3 is CSVAQGAGTEAFF. As DNA, the CDR3 is TGCAGCGTTGCTCAGGGGGCTGGCACTGAAGCTTTCTTT.

This chain joins TRBV20-1 and TRBJ1-3, with D possibly matching TRBD1 (5 bases). CDR3 size: 13 residues. Trimming shortened V by 6 bases and J by 1 base, and 10 bases separated the two germline ends. Germline-derived CDR1 and CDR2 are DFQATT and SNEGSKA (reference sequence). The CDR3, as DNA: TGCAGTGCCCTCAGGGTTTCTGGAAACACCATATATTTT. Translated: CSALRVSGNTIYF.

This clonotype appeared a few times. As DNA, the CDR3 is TGTGCCAGCAGCCCCCCCGGGACTAGCGGGAACGAGCAGTACTTC. Its translation is CASSPPGTSGNEQYF. The V call is TRBV7-9, the J call TRBJ2-7, with TRBD2 matching over 13 bases. The CDR3 is 15 amino acids. Per the germline V gene, CDR1 is SEHNR and CDR2 is FQNEAQ (reference sequence). The J segment lost 5 bases and the V segment lost 5 bases, leaving 6 bases of the junction unmatched.